Presented here are 28 T cell receptor beta chains from one specimen sequenced in a study of T cells after yellow fever vaccination. TCRdb analysed the 5' RACE reads with MiXCR anew, one entry per CDR3 protein. The sample lists hundreds of thousands of distinct CDR3 sequences, about 8.7% occurring once. Here the sequenced sample was PBMCs, taken on the day of the first yellow fever vaccination. The receptors were sampled from a man between 18 and 29 years old who received the YFV17D yellow fever vaccine.

V usage is TRBV7-2 and J usage is TRBJ2-1, with a possible D match to TRBD1 (5 bases). CDR1 SGHTA and CDR2 FQGNSA come from the germline V gene. CDR3 length: 15 amino acids. V was pared by 4 bases and J by 4 bases, with 14 bases between. The CDR3 here is CASSYDSAIYNEQFF. The CDR3 region has the DNA TGTGCCAGCAGCTACGACAGCGCTATTTACAATGAGCAGTTCTTC.

This chain links TRBV5-4 with TRBJ2-3; 7 bases line up with TRBD2. V gave up 4 bases and J gave up 2 bases; unmatched junction bases: 7. Germline loops: CDR1 SGHNT, CDR2 YYREEE (reference sequence). This CDR3 region has 15 residues. The CDR3 region has the DNA TGTGCCAGCAGCGGGAGGGACTTCAACACAGATACGCAGTATTTT. Amino acids: CASSGRDFNTDTQYF.

This clonotype was detected only a few times. CDR3 loop: CASSTGQFGYTF. The CDR3 DNA is TGTGCCAGCAGCACAGGACAGTTCGGCTACACCTTC. The chain combines TRBV5-6 with TRBJ1-2; TRBD1 is a possible D gene (6 bases). CDR3 length equals 12 residues. The V end lost 4 bases, the J end lost 8 bases, and 12 bases lay between the germline ends. The germline CDR1 and CDR2 sequences are SGHDT and YYEEEE.

This clonotype was counted ten times or more. The V and J genes are TRBV9 and TRBJ2-5; D possibly corresponds to TRBD1 (5 bases). The CDR3 has 13 residues. Looked up from germline, CDR1 is SGDLS and CDR2 is YYNGEE. Deletions cut 4 bases from V and 1 base from J, with 8 bases between. CDR3 in DNA: TGTGCCAGCAGCAGACAGACCCAAGAGACCCAGTACTTC. It specifies CASSRQTQETQYF.

The chain is built from TRBV4-1 and TRBJ2-1; 12 nucleotides agree with TRBD2. The CDR3 extends over 16 amino acids. Germline lookup yields CDR1 MGHRA and CDR2 YSYEKL. V trimming: 3 bases; J trimming: 6 bases; junction bases outside the gene matches: 6. CDR3 sequence reads: CASSHRTSGVRNEQFF. In nucleotides, the CDR3 is TGCGCCAGCAGCCATAGGACTAGCGGGGTGCGCAATGAGCAGTTCTTC.

This clonotype has ten or more counts. The J gene is TRBJ2-1, the V gene TRBV5-1; TRBD2 matches at 13 bases. Germline CDR1 is SGHRS and CDR2 is YFSETQ. Trimming took 4 bases from V and 1 from J; bases not matched to a gene: 2. This CDR3 contains 16 residues. The CDR3: CASSRTSGGSYNEQFF. DNA of the CDR3: TGCGCCAGCAGCAGGACTAGCGGGGGTTCCTACAATGAGCAGTTCTTC. The whole variable domain, filled in from reference TRBV5-1 and TRBJ2-1, reads KAGVTQTPRYLIKTRGQQVTLSCSPISGHRSVSWYQQTPGQGLQFLFEYFSETQRNKGNFPGRFSGRQFSNSRSEMNVSTLELGDSALYLCASSRTSGGSYNEQFFGPGTRLTVL.

The CDR3 sequence: CASSLDFGSMNTEAFF. The CDR3 nucleotides are TGTGCCAGCAGCTTGGACTTTGGGAGCATGAACACTGAAGCTTTCTTT. The chain recombines TRBV5-6 with TRBJ1-1, with no clear D. Trimming shortened V by 0 bases and J by 0 bases, and 12 bases separated the two germline ends. CDR3 length: 16 residues. Germline lookup yields CDR1 SGHDT and CDR2 YYEEEE.

A few counts support this clonotype. The chain recombines TRBV24-1 with TRBJ1-1; D unclear. V was cut by 3 bases and J by 5 bases, with 9 bases left in between. CDR1 and CDR2 from the germline V gene are KGHDR and SFDVKD. The CDR3 length is 13 residues. The CDR3 nucleotides are TGTGCCACCAGTGATACAGCGAGGACTGAAGCTTTCTTT. Translating gives CATSDTARTEAFF.

This clonotype has only a few counts. The V gene is TRBV30, the J gene TRBJ2-5, with 11 bases identical to TRBD2. Unmatched junction bases numbered 5, after V lost 3 bases and J lost 2 bases. The CDR3 is made up of 15 amino acids. Germline V lookup: CDR1 GTSNPN, CDR2 SVGIG (reference sequence). As DNA, the CDR3 is TGTGCCTGGAGCCCGGGACTAGCGGATCAAGAGACCCAGTACTTC. Encoded protein: CAWSPGLADQETQYF.

The chain recombines TRBV3-1 with TRBJ1-4; 7 nucleotides line up with TRBD1. V lost 3 bases, J lost 5 bases, and 6 bases stayed unmatched. This CDR3 is built from 15 residues. Germline V gene lookup returns CDR1 LGHDT and CDR2 YNNKEL (reference sequence). The CDR3 DNA sequence: TGTGCCAGCAGCCATAGCACAGGGGTAAATGAAAAACTGTTTTTT. Protein product: CASSHSTGVNEKLFF.

There are many counts of this clonotype. The rearrangement joins TRBV11-2 to TRBJ2-1; D unresolved. The CDR3 extends over 12 amino acids. Germline V gene lookup returns CDR1 SGHAT and CDR2 FQNNGV. V was cut by 1 base and J by 9 bases, with 7 bases left in between. This chain's CDR3 is CASSLVDLEQFF. The DNA of the CDR3 is TGTGCCAGCAGCTTAGTCGATCTTGAGCAGTTCTTC.

The J gene is TRBJ2-1, the V gene TRBV18; a possible D gene is TRBD1 (5 bases). Germline V gene data show CDR1 as KGHSH and CDR2 as LQKENI. The V gene lost 5 bases and the J gene lost 6 bases, with 14 bases spanning the gap. This CDR3 has 14 amino acids. This chain's CDR3 is CASSSRAAGNEQFF. In nucleotides, the CDR3 is TGTGCCAGCTCATCCAGGGCAGCAGGCAATGAGCAGTTCTTC.

This clonotype appeared a few times. The rearrangement uses TRBV9 and TRBJ2-7; no clear D. In germline, CDR1 is SGDLS, CDR2 YYNGEE. The CDR3 extends over 13 amino acids. Trimming removed 0 bases from V and 6 bases from J, with 10 bases in between. The CDR3 DNA reads TGTGCCAGCAGCGTAGGTTCAGGTGGCGAGCAGTACGTC. Amino acids: CASSVGSGGEQYV.

The chain couples TRBV6-1 to TRBJ2-1, with 13 bases aligning to TRBD2. This CDR3 is 19 amino acids long. CDR1 and CDR2 from the germline V gene are MNHNS and SASEGT. With 6 bases clipped from V and 11 bases from J, the junction kept 22 bases outside the gene matches. The CDR3 DNA follows: TGTGCCAGCAGGAGAGGGCGGCACGACCCGACTAGCGGGGGGTATAAGCAGTTCTTC. It yields the protein CASRRGRHDPTSGGYKQFF.

The chain couples TRBV20-1 to TRBJ2-7; D is uncertain. This CDR3 is built from 13 residues. Germline V gives CDR1 DFQATT, CDR2 SNEGSKA (reference sequence). V lost 0 bases to trimming and J lost 0 bases, with 6 bases between them. The chain's CDR3 is CSARETASYEQYF. CDR3 DNA sequence: TGCAGTGCTAGAGAGACCGCCTCCTACGAGCAGTACTTC.

There are many counts of this clonotype. The chain is built from TRBV5-4 and TRBJ1-1, with unresolved D. The CDR3 contains 12 residues. Deletions cut 0 bases from V and 5 bases from J, with 5 bases between. Germline lookup yields CDR1 SGHNT and CDR2 YYREEE (reference sequence). The CDR3 sequence: CASSLGITEAFF. For the CDR3, the DNA is TGTGCCAGCAGCTTGGGAATAACTGAAGCTTTCTTT.

The V and J genes are TRBV2 and TRBJ2-3, with D uncertain. This CDR3 region has 14 residues. The V gene's germline CDR1 is SNHLY and CDR2 FYNNEI. V dropped 3 bases and J dropped 0 bases, with 7 bases sitting between them. The DNA of the CDR3 is TGTGCCAGCAGTGATTACAGAAGCACAGATACGCAGTATTTT. Its protein product is CASSDYRSTDTQYF.

The chain employs TRBV6-2 or TRBV6-3 and TRBJ2-7; 7 bases agree with TRBD1. Germline V CDR1 and CDR2: MNHEY, SVGEGT. Trimming took 8 bases from V and 6 from J; bases not matched to a gene: 4. This CDR3 comprises 11 residues. In DNA form, the CDR3 reads TGTGCCAGCTCGACAGGGACCGAGCAGTACGTC. This encodes CASSTGTEQYV.

The V gene is TRBV5-4, the J gene TRBJ2-3; tentative D call: TRBD2 (6 bases). Germline V CDR1 and CDR2: SGHNT, YYREEE (reference sequence). V was clipped by 1 base and J by 6 bases, with 12 bases between them. The CDR3 consists of 14 residues. The CDR3 DNA reads TGTGCCAGCAGCTTGAATCTAGCGTCTGATACGCAGTATTTT. Translating it yields CASSLNLASDTQYF.

The chain is built from TRBV25-1 and TRBJ1-4, with D unclear. Germline V gene data show CDR1 as MGHDK and CDR2 as SYGVNS. The V end lost 4 bases, the J end lost 7 bases, and 4 bases lay between the germline ends. The CDR3 consists of 11 residues. CDR3 sequence reads: CASSGREKLFF. The CDR3 nucleotides read TGTGCCAGCAGTGGACGTGAAAAACTGTTTTTT.

This clonotype appeared many times. The rearrangement links TRBV28 to TRBJ2-4; D uncertain. Trimming left V 10 bases short and J 0 bases short, with 7 bases between. In germline, CDR1 is MDHEN, CDR2 SYDVKM. There are 12 residues in the CDR3. CDR3 protein: CATSLAKNIQYF. CDR3 in DNA: TGTGCCACCAGCTTAGCCAAAAACATTCAGTACTTC.

A few counts support this clonotype. This chain uses TRBV12-3 or TRBV12-4 with TRBJ2-5; 7 bases line up with TRBD2. V lost 8 bases, J lost 2 bases, and 5 bases stayed unmatched. This CDR3 has 13 residues. As DNA, the CDR3 is TGTGCCAGCGGGGCTAGCGGACAAGAGACCCAGTACTTC. This sequence encodes CASGASGQETQYF.

This clonotype was seen more than once but under ten times. The chain couples TRBV5-1 to TRBJ2-5, with D hard to call. The CDR3 is made up of 14 amino acids. Trimming cost V 4 bases and J 7 bases, with 17 bases left between them. CDR1 and CDR2 from the germline V gene are SGHRS and YFSETQ. The DNA for the CDR3 is TGCGCCAGCAGCGGAGCCCTATCCCAGATGACCCAGTACTTC. Its protein is CASSGALSQMTQYF.

In its sample, this clonotype was seen a few times. An end of the junction differs from the germline gene, which may be a read error. The rearrangement uses TRBV14 and TRBJ1-6; 8 nucleotides match TRBD1. CDR1 is SGHDN and CDR2 is FVKESK in the germline V gene. The CDR3 totals 15 residues. CDR3 bases: TGTCCCAGCAGCCACAGGACAGGGAGTAATTCACCCCTCCACTTT. Its translation: CPSSHRTGSNSPLHF.

This clonotype has only a few counts. The chain couples TRBV5-1 to TRBJ1-2; 12 nucleotides line up with TRBD1. CDR3 length equals 15 residues. Germline assignment: CDR1 SGHRS and CDR2 YFSETQ. V was pared by 2 bases and J by 8 bases, with 7 bases of the junction left unmatched. CDR3 nucleotides: TGCGCCAGCAGCTTCCTTACCGGGACAGGGGGCGGCTACACCTTC. Its protein is CASSFLTGTGGGYTF.

The chain recombines TRBV7-2 with TRBJ2-5, with TRBD1 matching over 12 bases. Trimming cost V 6 bases and J 4 bases; bases outside gene matches: 3. The germline gives CDR1 SGHTA, CDR2 FQGNSA. This CDR3 region has 14 residues. CDR3 in DNA: TGTGCCAGCAGGGGGGACAGGGGGCGAGAGACCCAGTACTTC. The encoded protein is CASRGDRGRETQYF. The full variable domain, completed using reference TRBV7-2 and TRBJ2-5, is GAGVSQSPSNKVTEKGKDVELRCDPISGHTALYWYRQSLGQGLEFLIYFQGNSAPDKSGLPSDRFSAERTGGSVSTLTIQRTQQEDSAVYLCASRGDRGRETQYFGPGTRLLVL.

This clonotype appeared many times. The chain employs TRBV12-3 or TRBV12-4 and TRBJ2-5; TRBD2 aligns across 10 bases. There are 15 residues in the CDR3. The ends lost 4 bases at V and 4 bases at J; junction bases unmatched: 6. CDR3 residues: CASSSSSGGGETQYF. The CDR3 DNA is TGTGCCAGCAGTTCATCTAGCGGGGGTGGAGAGACCCAGTACTTC.

V and J are TRBV9 and TRBJ1-3; 9 bases match TRBD1. V shed 2 bases, J shed 0 bases, and the junction held 9 bases outside the gene matches. CDR3 length equals 18 residues. Germline V CDR1 and CDR2: SGDLS, YYNGEE. The CDR3 nucleotides are TGTGCCAGCAGCGTTTTTGGGGGACAGGGAGTCTCTGGAAACACCATATATTTT. It yields the protein CASSVFGGQGVSGNTIYF.